The clone carrying this T cell receptor beta chain was detected once. The source of the sample is a study of blood T cell repertoires in COVID-19. Across the whole study: Samples taken during acute and convalescent COVID-19 were collected in the United States, Italy and Spain. Nucleic acid was either cDNA or gDNA, and it came from T cells, B-cell-depleted T cells, or PBMCs.

Sequenced by immunoSEQ multiplex PCR; TCRdb stores in-frame clones only, minus some. This sample has 100,000 or so clones, with 70% to 90% found just once. The CDR3 runs to 14 residues. Germline trimming cut 4 bases from V and 7 bases from J; bases unmatched to any gene: 7. Germline-derived CDR1 and CDR2 are SGHRS and YFSETQ. The TCR originated in a man between 60 and 70 years old with acute or convalescent COVID-19. Sample: peripheral blood. The rearrangement links TRBV5-1 to TRBJ2-1; 8 nucleotides align to TRBD1. The CDR3 region has the DNA TGCGCCAGCAGCCCGGGACAGGAGGTGAATGAGCAGTTCTTC. This gives the protein CASSPGQEVNEQFF.